The 21 T cell receptor beta chains below all came from one sample that was sequenced in a study of cytomegalovirus exposure and HLA in healthy donors. Use of 60 Vbeta and 13 Jbeta primers characterized the PCR. Produced via immunoSEQ multiplex PCR; TCRdb's table is partial and in-frame only. The table has roughly 62,000 clones, less than 85% seen once. The source material was PBMCs. The receptors stem from a woman younger than 45 in good health and CMV-seronegative.

V and J are TRBV4-1 and TRBJ2-3, with D possibly TRBD2 on 6 matching bases. The V gene lost 9 bases and the J gene lost 4 bases, with 8 bases spanning the gap. Germline-derived CDR1 and CDR2 are MGHRA and YSYEKL. The CDR3 length is 11 residues. CDR3 coding DNA: TGCGCCAGTAGGGAGGCAGATACGCAGTATTTT. This encodes CASREADTQYF.

This clone was picked up one time. The chain couples TRBV27 to TRBJ1-1; D not certain. Germline CDR1 MNHEY, CDR2 SMNVEV (reference sequence). V was clipped by 3 bases and J by 1 base, with 9 bases between them. This CDR3 is built from 14 residues. CDR3 protein: CASSFSTWNTEAFF. The CDR3 DNA sequence: TGTGCCAGCAGTTTCTCGACATGGAACACTGAAGCTTTCTTT.

The J gene is TRBJ1-1, the V gene TRBV30; D unresolved. Germline V gene sequence: CDR1 GTSNPN, CDR2 SVGIG (reference sequence). The CDR3 has 12 amino acids. V was clipped by 1 base and J by 0 bases, with 3 bases between them. The CDR3 loop reads CAWSAVNTEAFF. CDR3 nucleotide sequence: TGTGCCTGGAGTGCAGTGAACACTGAAGCTTTCTTT.

Of note for this clone: The junction departs from the called germline gene at one end, perhaps through a read error. This sequence joins TRBV7-9 and TRBJ2-5; D is unresolved. The CDR3 spans 12 residues. Germline assignment: CDR1 SEHNR and CDR2 FQNEAQ (reference sequence). The CDR3 DNA sequence: TGTTCCAGCAGCTTAGGTAAAGAGACCCAGTACTTC. Residues: CSSSLGKETQYF.

In its sample, this clone was seen a few times. CDR3 loop: CASSAGTGTEAFF. The CDR3 coding sequence is TGTGCCAGCAGCGCAGGGACAGGGACTGAAGCTTTCTTT. This rearrangement joins TRBV9 to TRBJ1-1, with TRBD1 identical over 9 bases. The J segment lost 5 bases and the V segment lost 3 bases, leaving 2 bases of the junction unmatched. Per the germline V gene, CDR1 is SGDLS and CDR2 is YYNGEE. This CDR3 is built from 13 residues. Filled out from reference TRBV9 and TRBJ1-1, the complete variable domain reads DSGVTQTPKHLITATGQRVTLRCSPRSGDLSVYWYQQSLDQGLQFLIQYYNGEERAKGNILERFSAQQFPDLHSELNLSSLELGDSALYFCASSAGTGTEAFFGQGTRLTVV.

The chain links TRBV7-7 to TRBJ2-5, with TRBD2 identical over 9 bases. The CDR3 is 16 residues long. The germline V gene encodes CDR1 SSHAT and CDR2 FNYEAQ (reference sequence). V shed 4 bases, J shed 3 bases, and the junction held 9 bases outside the gene matches. CDR3 residues: CASSYRTLAGEETQYF. The CDR3 DNA reads TGTGCCAGCAGCTATAGGACATTAGCGGGAGAAGAGACCCAGTACTTC.

The V and J genes are TRBV9 and TRBJ2-1, with 9 bases aligning to TRBD2. The V gene end was trimmed by 0 bases and the J gene end by 7 bases; junction bases not matched to a gene: 5. Germline V gene data show CDR1 as SGDLS and CDR2 as YYNGEE. This CDR3 has 15 residues. CDR3 nucleotide sequence: TGTGCCAGCAGCGTAGCCGGACTAGCGAAGAATGAGCAGTTCTTC. Translating gives CASSVAGLAKNEQFF.

This clone showed up just a few times. Because the CDR3 is missing its conserved closing phenylalanine or tryptophan, this is likely a read error. The chain recombines TRBV5-4 with TRBJ1-2; D perhaps matches TRBD1 (5 bases). The CDR3 is 15 amino acids. The V gene lost 5 bases and the J gene lost 0 bases, with 14 bases spanning the gap. The germline gives CDR1 SGHNT, CDR2 YYREEE (reference sequence). The CDR3 reads CASSHRQTPNYGYTL. CDR3 bases: TGTGCCAGCAGTCATCGACAGACGCCTAACTATGGCTACACCCTC.

This rearrangement joins TRBV29-1 to TRBJ2-7; possible D gene TRBD2, 5 bases. The germline gives CDR1 SQVTM, CDR2 ANQGSEA. The CDR3 extends over 15 amino acids. Trimming cost V 4 bases and J 2 bases, with 18 bases left between them. The DNA of the CDR3 is TGCAGCGTTGTTTTCGAGGGAAAAACGGCCTACGAGCAGTACTTC. This encodes CSVVFEGKTAYEQYF.

In regard to this clone: At one of its ends the junction is not consistent with the germline gene, which may arise from a read error. This chain joins TRBV6-1 and TRBJ2-2; TRBD2 might be the D (5 bases). Per the germline V gene, CDR1 is MNHNS and CDR2 is SASEGT. CDR3 length: 14 amino acids. The CDR3: CASLPILNTGELLF. The CDR3, as DNA: TGTGCCAGCCTTCCTATACTGAACACCGGGGAGCTGCTTTTT.

Comments on this clone: Germline is not matched at one junction end, which may reflect a read error. This chain uses TRBV4-1 with TRBJ2-5; possible D gene TRBD2, 6 bases. From germline, CDR1 is MGHRA and CDR2 YSYEKL. The length of the CDR3 is 15 residues. The CDR3 region is CASSQVPEGWETQYF. The CDR3 DNA is TGCGCCAGCAGTCAAGTGCCGGAGGGTTGGGAGACCCAGTACTTC.

The chain couples TRBV6-5 to TRBJ2-3; maybe TRBD2 (5 bases). From germline, CDR1 is MNHEY and CDR2 SVGAGI. The CDR3 totals 14 residues. The V end was cut by 2 bases, the J end by 5 bases, with 11 bases between. The CDR3 nucleotides read TGTGCCAGCAGTTACCAAGACCGGGGAGATACGCAGTATTTT. Translated, it gives CASSYQDRGDTQYF.

The CDR3 nucleotides are TGCAGCGTTTCGGACCGGGGCACCGGGGAGCTGTTTTTT. It specifies CSVSDRGTGELFF. The chain employs TRBV29-1 and TRBJ2-2, with a weak D call TRBD2 (5 bases). This CDR3 contains 13 residues. The V gene's germline CDR1 is SQVTM and CDR2 ANQGSEA. Trimming took 5 bases from V and 4 from J, leaving 11 bases between them.

This rearrangement joins TRBV19 to TRBJ2-1; D might be TRBD2 (6 bases). Looked up from germline, CDR1 is LNHDA and CDR2 is SQIVND (reference sequence). The CDR3 is 14 residues long. The V end was cut by 1 base, the J end by 5 bases, with 9 bases between. The CDR3 coding sequence is TGTGCCAGTAGTATAGCGTCGGGAGACAATGAGCAGTTCTTC. This gives the protein CASSIASGDNEQFF.

V is TRBV5-4 and J is TRBJ2-3; D uncertain. CDR1 and CDR2 (germline): SGHNT, YYREEE (reference sequence). The ends were cut back, 0 bases at V and 6 bases at J, with 8 bases in the middle. The CDR3 spans 13 residues. DNA of the CDR3: TGTGCCAGCAGCTTGGGTCTTCTGGATACGCAGTATTTT. Translating gives CASSLGLLDTQYF.

The chain joins TRBV28 to TRBJ2-2, with D perhaps TRBD2 (5 bases). The V and J ends lost 2 bases and 7 bases respectively, with 14 bases between them. This CDR3 region has 15 residues. Germline V lookup: CDR1 MDHEN, CDR2 SYDVKM. The CDR3 loop is CASSLGLAASGELFF. CDR3 nucleotides: TGTGCCAGCAGTTTAGGGCTAGCAGCAAGCGGGGAGCTGTTTTTT.

CDR3 protein: CASKSGQAGYGYTF. DNA of the CDR3: TGTGCCAGTAAGTCTGGGCAGGCGGGCTATGGCTACACCTTC. The chain uses TRBV19 and TRBJ1-2; D gene uncertain. The CDR3 length is 14 residues. Germline V gene lookup returns CDR1 LNHDA and CDR2 SQIVND (reference sequence). Trimming cost V 7 bases and J 4 bases, with 16 bases left between them.

For this clone: At one of its ends the junction is not consistent with the germline gene, which may arise from a read error. This chain links TRBV7-9 with TRBJ2-7; 10 nucleotides match TRBD1. The CDR3 runs to 14 residues. Germline V gene lookup returns CDR1 SEHNR and CDR2 FQNEAQ (reference sequence). The CDR3 loop reads CSSSSGTGAHEQYF. CDR3 DNA: TGTTCCAGCAGCTCCGGGACAGGGGCCCACGAGCAGTACTTC.

V gene TRBV5-6 combines with J gene TRBJ2-1, with 8 nucleotides matching TRBD1. Germline V gives CDR1 SGHDT, CDR2 YYEEEE. Trimming removed 4 bases from V and 8 bases from J; junction bases left unmatched: 5. There are 13 residues in the CDR3. CDR3 region: CASSPRGLDEQFF. The CDR3 DNA sequence: TGTGCCAGCAGCCCCAGGGGGCTCGATGAGCAGTTCTTC.

The V call is TRBV7-2, the J call TRBJ2-2; TRBD1 aligns across 9 bases. V gave up 3 bases and J gave up 7 bases; unmatched junction bases: 3. Germline lookup yields CDR1 SGHTA and CDR2 FQGNSA. The CDR3 length is 14 residues. CDR3 protein: CASSLDRGSGELFF. CDR3 coding DNA: TGTGCCAGCAGCTTGGACAGGGGCAGCGGGGAGCTGTTTTTT.

The chain couples TRBV9 to TRBJ2-7; 12 positions match TRBD1. The CDR3 loop spans 16 amino acids. Trimming cost V 3 bases and J 3 bases; bases outside gene matches: 7. The germline V gene has CDR1 SGDLS and CDR2 YYNGEE. CDR3 region: CASSAGTGGRYYEQYF. CDR3 nucleotides: TGTGCCAGCAGCGCCGGGACAGGGGGCCGATACTACGAGCAGTACTTC.